This T cell receptor (beta chain) was captured by sequencing in a study of T cell clones after liver transplantation. In germline, CDR1 is SGHTA, CDR2 FQGTGA. This CDR3 comprises 16 residues. The V and J ends lost 2 bases and 1 base respectively, with 9 bases between them. The data were produced by immunoSEQ multiplex PCR, yet TCRdb's version contains in-frame clones alone and is incomplete. The sample shows roughly 50,000 clones, less than 85% of them seen only once. This chain links TRBV7-3 with TRBJ2-6, with no clear D. The source of this sequence is a human donor who received a liver transplant. The material was CD4+ T cells from blood, obtained before liver transplant. DNA of the CDR3: TGTGCCAGCAGCTTAGACATATTATCTGGGGCCAACGTCCTGACTTTC. This sequence encodes CASSLDILSGANVLTF.